The 30 T cell receptor beta chains in this list originate from one sample, sequenced in a study of human T cells and chemical hapten exposure. TCRdb re-derived calls from the RACE reads in MiXCR, one entry per CDR3 protein. The repertoire has 40,000 or so distinct CDR3 sequences, 9.5% to 10% of them found once; the top ten carry 14%. Described time point: patch test 2, 6 weeks after DPC sensitization. As for treatment: therapeutic diphenylcyclopropenone sensitization with weekly scalp DPC. The authors' total RNA extraction used unfractionated whole blood. The material sequenced was whole blood, taken in connection with sensitization to the hapten diphenylcyclopropenone (DPC). The receptors stem from a woman between 25 and 40 years old with alopecia areata. Some clones in this sample may be carry-over from other donors' samples.

This clonotype has a count of ten or more. V and J are TRBV4-1 and TRBJ1-1; perhaps TRBD1 as D (6 bases). Germline V CDR1 and CDR2: MGHRA, YSYEKL. With 0 bases removed from V and 5 bases from J, the gap between germline ends came to 13 bases. This CDR3 has 15 amino acids. The CDR3 DNA sequence: TGCGCCAGCAGCCAAGAGGGGTCGACAGGAACTGAAGCTTTCTTT. Protein product: CASSQEGSTGTEAFF.

This chain uses TRBV7-3 with TRBJ2-3; 8 positions match TRBD2. This CDR3 has 16 residues. Trimming at V came to 1 base and at J to 3 bases, leaving 6 bases not matched to a gene. Germline-derived CDR1 and CDR2 are SGHTA and FQGTGA. The CDR3 loop is CASSLRRGGRTDTQYF. In DNA form, the CDR3 reads TGTGCCAGCAGCTTAAGACGCGGGGGGCGTACAGATACGCAGTATTTT.

The V and J genes are TRBV21-1 and TRBJ1-1; the DNA was not compared with TRBD1, the D call given in the table. TRBV21-1 counts as a pseudogene. The CDR3 spans 16 residues. The chain's CDR3 is CASSNLPSRENTEAFF. CDR3 nucleotide sequence: TGTGCCAGCAGCAACCTACCTTCCAGGGAGAACACTGAAGCTTTCTTT.

The chain has TRBV28 and TRBJ1-5; the D is unclear. Germline V gene lookup returns CDR1 MDHEN and CDR2 SYDVKM. The germline V and J ends were trimmed by 3 bases and 6 bases, with 6 bases remaining between them. The CDR3 has 12 residues. The CDR3 is CASSFLTQPQHF. The CDR3 nucleotides read TGTGCCAGCAGTTTTTTAACTCAGCCCCAGCATTTT.

The chain carries TRBV5-1 and TRBJ1-1; no reliable D call. Germline CDR1 reads SGHRS; CDR2 reads YFSETQ. The CDR3 runs to 15 residues. Trimming pared 0 bases from V and 3 bases from J, leaving 12 bases between. The CDR3 protein is CASSLARVGYTEAFF. As DNA, the CDR3 is TGCGCCAGCAGCTTGGCCAGAGTAGGATACACTGAAGCTTTCTTT.

Only a few counts were recorded for this clonotype. V is TRBV7-2 and J is TRBJ2-1; TRBD1 might be the D (5 bases). The CDR3 has 17 amino acids. Germline V lookup: CDR1 SGHTA, CDR2 FQGNSA. V lost 5 bases and J lost 1, with 18 bases in between. The CDR3: CASSLLPGSFSYNEQFF. CDR3 nucleotide sequence: TGTGCCAGCAGCCTCCTGCCAGGGTCCTTTTCCTACAATGAGCAGTTCTTC.

The chain uses TRBV6-6 and TRBJ2-3, with 8 bases lining up with TRBD2. CDR3 length: 13 amino acids. Looked up from germline, CDR1 is MNHNY and CDR2 is SVGAGI (reference sequence). Unmatched junction bases numbered 7, after V lost 10 bases and J lost 4 bases. This CDR3 reads CATSSGGADTQYF. As DNA, the CDR3 is TGTGCCACCTCGTCGGGGGGGGCAGATACGCAGTATTTT.

The CDR3 protein is CASSNWGIGQFF. CDR3 nucleotide sequence: TGTGCCAGTAGTAACTGGGGGATCGGGCAGTTCTTC. This sequence joins TRBV19 and TRBJ2-1; tentatively, D is TRBD1 or TRBD2 (5 bases each). Trimming removed 4 bases at V and 12 bases at J, with 13 bases between. The germline CDR1 and CDR2 sequences are LNHDA and SQIVND (reference sequence). The CDR3 consists of 12 residues.

This clonotype was detected only a few times. The chain links TRBV18 to TRBJ2-3; D unclear. Trimming pared 1 base from V and 0 bases from J, leaving 11 bases between. CDR1 and CDR2 from the germline V gene are KGHSH and LQKENI. This CDR3 comprises 16 residues. The CDR3 protein is CASSPLEGLSTDTQYF. In DNA, the CDR3 is TGTGCCAGCTCACCACTAGAAGGGCTCAGCACAGATACGCAGTATTTT.

Many counts were recorded for this clonotype. The rearrangement joins TRBV7-6 to TRBJ2-3, with D unclear. V dropped 5 bases and J dropped 0 bases, with 15 bases sitting between them. The CDR3 sequence is 16 residues long. The germline CDR1 and CDR2 sequences are SGHVS and FNYEAQ. The CDR3 sequence is CASSDMDGTSTDTQYF. The CDR3, as DNA: TGTGCCAGCAGCGACATGGACGGCACTAGCACAGATACGCAGTATTTT.

This clonotype is medium-sized by share. The J gene is TRBJ1-5, the V gene TRBV7-2; D gene uncertain. The CDR3 length is 13 residues. Trimming shortened V by 0 bases and J by 9 bases, and 9 bases separated the two germline ends. Germline V gene lookup returns CDR1 SGHTA and CDR2 FQGNSA. The CDR3 nucleotides are TGTGCCAGCAGCTTAGCCGGGCCAGGGCCCCAGCATTTT. It codes for CASSLAGPGPQHF.

V is TRBV4-1 and J is TRBJ2-2, with 7 bases matching TRBD1. CDR1 is MGHRA, CDR2 YSYEKL, per germline. The CDR3 consists of 22 residues. V dropped 0 bases and J dropped 0; count of bases not matched to a gene: 19. CDR3 nucleotide sequence: TGCGCCAGCAGCCAAGATGTCCCTCTCCCCACAGGGGCCTACCCGAACACCGGGGAGCTGTTTTTT. As protein: CASSQDVPLPTGAYPNTGELFF.

This chain connects TRBV9 to TRBJ2-5; a weak D match, TRBD1 (6 bases). Trimming cost V 0 bases and J 1 base, with 7 bases left between them. Germline V CDR1 and CDR2: SGDLS, YYNGEE. CDR3 length: 14 residues. CDR3 loop: CASSVGRGQETQYF. In nucleotides, the CDR3 is TGTGCCAGCAGCGTAGGCAGGGGCCAAGAGACCCAGTACTTC.

This clonotype was counted a few times. The gene calls are TRBV20-1 and TRBJ1-5, with 8 bases aligning to TRBD1. The germline V gene has CDR1 DFQATT and CDR2 SNEGSKA (reference sequence). The CDR3 has 14 amino acids. V lost 7 bases to trimming and J lost 2 bases; unmatched junction nucleotides: 7. The CDR3 reads CSVRTGYGNQPQHF. The CDR3 nucleotides are TGCAGTGTCCGGACAGGGTACGGCAATCAGCCCCAGCATTTT.

The V call is TRBV5-5, the J call TRBJ1-2; weak D call: TRBD1 (6 bases). This CDR3 contains 13 residues. The germline V and J ends were trimmed by 4 bases and 8 bases, with 15 bases remaining between them. Per germline, CDR1 SGHKS and CDR2 YYEKEE (reference sequence). This chain's CDR3 is CASSVTGLDGYTF. CDR3 in DNA: TGTGCCAGCAGCGTGACAGGTTTAGACGGCTACACCTTC.

This clonotype has only a few counts. The V gene is TRBV12-3 or TRBV12-4, the J gene TRBJ2-2, with 12 bases identical to TRBD2. The CDR3 consists of 15 residues. The trim removed 5 bases at V and 4 bases at J, leaving 2 bases unmatched. The CDR3 loop reads CASSMGLAGTGELFF. The CDR3 DNA sequence: TGTGCCAGCAGTATGGGACTAGCGGGCACCGGGGAGCTGTTTTTT.

This clonotype appeared a few times. V usage is TRBV12-3 or TRBV12-4 and J usage is TRBJ1-1, with 7 positions matching TRBD1. Trimming cost V 3 bases and J 0 bases; bases outside gene matches: 1. The CDR3 length is 14 residues. The CDR3 protein is CASSLTGMNTEAFF. In nucleotides, the CDR3 is TGTGCCAGCAGTTTGACAGGGATGAACACTGAAGCTTTCTTT.

Note on this clonotype: The germline gene is not matched at one end of the junction; a read error may be the cause. The chain carries TRBV29-1 and TRBJ2-7; possibly TRBD2 for D (7 bases). CDR1 SQVTM and CDR2 ANQGSEA come from the germline V gene. This CDR3 contains 13 residues. This CDR3 reads CNVDAGAKNEQYF. The CDR3 DNA follows: TGCAACGTTGACGCGGGGGCGAAAAACGAGCAGTACTTC.

This clonotype was seen ten or more times. The genes are TRBV7-9 and TRBJ1-6, with D tentatively TRBD1 (6 bases). The germline V gene encodes CDR1 SEHNR and CDR2 FQNEAQ (reference sequence). Deletions cut 5 bases from V and 7 bases from J, with 18 bases between. The CDR3 is made up of 16 amino acids. The CDR3, as DNA: TGTGCCAGCAGCCCAGGACAGCCTAAGCCCAATTCACCCCTCCACTTT. As protein: CASSPGQPKPNSPLHF. Complete variable domain (other parts from reference TRBV7-9 and TRBJ1-6): DTGVSQNPRHKITKRGQNVTFRCDPISEHNRLYWYRQTLGQGPEFLTYFQNEAQLEKSRLLSDRFSAERPKGSFSTLEIQRTEQGDSAMYLCASSPGQPKPNSPLHFGNGTRLTVT.

The J gene is TRBJ2-6, the V gene TRBV19; 7 positions match TRBD1. V was clipped by 9 bases and J by 1 base; unmatched bases: 9. This CDR3 comprises 16 residues. In germline, CDR1 is LNHDA, CDR2 SQIVND (reference sequence). In DNA form, the CDR3 reads TGTGCCAGCGGAACCTCCAGGGGGTCTGGGGCCAACGTCCTGACTTTC. It yields the protein CASGTSRGSGANVLTF.

This clonotype was recorded at least ten times. The chain is built from TRBV12-3 or TRBV12-4 and TRBJ1-4; perhaps TRBD1 as D (5 bases). The CDR3 has 13 residues. V lost 6 bases, J lost 7 bases, and 12 bases lay in between. The CDR3 DNA follows: TGTGCCAGCAGCCGACAGACACGTGAAAAACTGTTTTTT. Translated, it gives CASSRQTREKLFF.

This clonotype came up many times. V usage is TRBV12-3 or TRBV12-4 and J usage is TRBJ2-2; unclear D gene. Deletions cut 3 bases from V and 7 bases from J, with 6 bases between. The CDR3 extends over 12 amino acids. CDR3 amino acids: CASSFPSGELFF. The DNA of the CDR3 is TGTGCCAGCAGTTTCCCGAGCGGGGAGCTGTTTTTT.

The sample holds many counts of this clonotype. The J gene is TRBJ1-1, the V gene TRBV28, with D maybe TRBD1 (6 bases). The CDR3 is 16 residues long. CDR1 is MDHEN and CDR2 is SYDVKM in the germline V gene. V lost 8 bases and J 0 bases, leaving 19 bases between the germline ends. In DNA form, the CDR3 reads TGTGCCAGCGGGGCTCTGAGGGGGGTACTGAACACTGAAGCTTTCTTT. Its translation is CASGALRGVLNTEAFF.

This clonotype was found many times. The CDR3 region has the DNA TGTGCCAGCAGCTCGCCGCGGAAGAGCTCCTACAATGAGCAGTTCTTC. This translates into CASSSPRKSSYNEQFF. This chain uses TRBV7-8 with TRBJ2-1; D unclear. Trimming took off 4 bases at V and 0 bases at J, with 13 bases between the two ends. Germline assignment: CDR1 SGHVS and CDR2 FQNEAQ. The CDR3 totals 16 residues.

The sample holds a few counts of this clonotype. V gene TRBV7-4 combines with J gene TRBJ2-5; the D is unclear. V lost 5 bases to trimming and J lost 0 bases, with 10 bases between them. CDR3 length: 14 amino acids. CDR1 and CDR2 (germline): SGHVT, SQSDAQ. The chain's CDR3 is CASSRGRHQETQYF. Here the CDR3 DNA reads TGTGCCAGCAGCCGCGGACGGCACCAAGAGACCCAGTACTTC.

This sequence joins TRBV28 and TRBJ2-7; D gene unclear. V dropped 1 base and J dropped 6 bases, with 10 bases sitting between them. In germline, CDR1 is MDHEN, CDR2 SYDVKM. The CDR3 length is 13 residues. DNA for the CDR3: TGTGCCAGCAGTTTATTGTCCCTGCGCGAGCAGTACTTC. Translating it yields CASSLLSLREQYF.

The chain is built from TRBV11-2 and TRBJ1-5; weak D call: TRBD1 (5 bases). The CDR3 has 17 residues. The germline gives CDR1 SGHAT, CDR2 FQNNGV. The V and J ends lost 5 bases and 1 base respectively, with 18 bases between them. CDR3 loop: CASSTNLQAGSNQPQHF. The CDR3 nucleotides are TGTGCCAGCAGCACCAACCTACAGGCGGGAAGCAATCAGCCCCAGCATTTT.

The gene calls are TRBV7-9 and TRBJ2-1; tentative D call: TRBD2 (6 bases). This CDR3 is 14 amino acids long. Germline CDR1 and CDR2: SEHNR and FQNEAQ (reference sequence). Trimming stripped 2 bases from V and 6 bases from J, with 11 bases between. The CDR3 loop is CASSLRDFTNEQFF. The CDR3 DNA follows: TGTGCCAGCAGCTTACGGGACTTCACCAATGAGCAGTTCTTC.

The chain employs TRBV29-1 and TRBJ1-2; the D gene is possibly TRBD1 (6 bases). V dropped 5 bases and J dropped 6 bases, with 10 bases sitting between them. Germline loops: CDR1 SQVTM, CDR2 ANQGSEA. The CDR3 is made up of 11 amino acids. The CDR3 bases are TGCAGCGTTCGGGCAGGGGATGGCTACACCTTC. This encodes CSVRAGDGYTF.

This clonotype was recorded at least ten times. This rearrangement joins TRBV7-2 to TRBJ1-4; no reliable D call. The CDR3 spans 15 residues. V was pared by 0 bases and J by 8 bases, with 13 bases between. Germline V gives CDR1 SGHTA, CDR2 FQGNSA. The CDR3, as DNA: TGTGCCAGCAGCTTAGCCGGGCCCCGCGGGGAAAAACTGTTTTTT. Translated: CASSLAGPRGEKLFF.